The 9 T cell receptor beta chains listed next were all sequenced from one sample in a study of blood T cells in healthy people across ages. The authors ran a second PCR of 7 to 11 cycles using a sample-barcoded 5' primer and a J-beta primer mix. Each CDR3 protein gets one entry after TCRdb re-called the 5' RACE reads with MiXCR. The table has approximately 800,000 distinct CDR3 sequences, 20% to 25% seen once. This sample also appeared in a second study, on T cells of mothers and their children.

The material sequenced was blood. The source of these receptors is a boy under 18 in good health.

CDR3 coding DNA: TGTGCCAGCAGTCAACTGGACGGAATCAATCAGCCCCAGCATTTT. Its protein product is CASSQLDGINQPQHF. The chain recombines TRBV6-6 with TRBJ1-5; D uncertain. Germline CDR1 MNHNY, CDR2 SVGAGI (reference sequence). This CDR3 spans 15 amino acids. V dropped 5 bases and J dropped 3 bases, with 14 bases sitting between them.

The chain joins TRBV29-1 to TRBJ2-7, with D maybe TRBD2 (6 bases). The germline CDR1 and CDR2 sequences are SQVTM and ANQGSEA. Trimming removed 7 bases at V and 7 bases at J, with 20 bases between. The CDR3 totals 13 residues. The CDR3 DNA reads as TGCAGCGGGGGGGACCTACCCATGGGGGAGCAGTACTTC. This codes for CSGGDLPMGEQYF.

V and J are TRBV6-2 or TRBV6-3 and TRBJ2-7, with D perhaps matching TRBD1 (6 bases). Germline V gene sequence: CDR1 MNHEY, CDR2 SVGEGT. V gave up 6 bases and J gave up 3 bases, with 24 bases separating them. The CDR3 is made up of 17 amino acids. This chain's CDR3 is CASSSLRTDKEFYEQYF. The CDR3 nucleotides are TGTGCCAGCAGCTCCCTCAGGACAGACAAAGAGTTCTACGAGCAGTACTTC.

This clonotype appeared many times. CDR3 sequence: CSVGSRSGGETQYF. CDR3 DNA: TGCAGCGTTGGCTCCAGGTCAGGAGGAGAGACCCAGTACTTC. This chain links TRBV29-1 with TRBJ2-5; possibly TRBD2 for D (5 bases). Germline loops: CDR1 SQVTM, CDR2 ANQGSEA. V lost 4 bases, J lost 4 bases, and 16 bases lay in between. This CDR3 comprises 14 residues. The full variable domain, completed using reference TRBV29-1 and TRBJ2-5, is SAVISQKPSRDICQRGTSLTIQCQVDSQVTMMFWYRQQPGQSLTLIATANQGSEATYESGFVIDKFPISRPNLTFSTLTVSNMSPEDSSIYLCSVGSRSGGETQYFGPGTRLLVL.

Only a few counts were recorded for this clonotype. The CDR3 bases are TGCAGTGCTAGATATGCCCGGGGGGGGTTCACAGATACGCAGTATTTT. Translated, it gives CSARYARGGFTDTQYF. This sequence joins TRBV20-1 and TRBJ2-3, with 8 bases matching TRBD2. J gave up 2 bases and V 2 bases, and 9 bases lay outside the gene matches. This CDR3 comprises 16 residues. CDR1 and CDR2 (germline): DFQATT, SNEGSKA (reference sequence).

The chain links TRBV10-3 to TRBJ2-1; 11 bases are a match to TRBD1. Germline-derived CDR1 and CDR2 are ENHRY and SYGVKD. The CDR3 sequence is 14 residues long. V trimming: 5 bases; J trimming: 6 bases; junction bases outside the gene matches: 3. CDR3: CAISPGQGVNEQFF. The CDR3 DNA reads as TGTGCCATCAGTCCGGGACAGGGGGTCAATGAGCAGTTCTTC.

The V and J genes are TRBV27 and TRBJ2-7; D unresolved. The V gene's germline CDR1 is MNHEY and CDR2 SMNVEV (reference sequence). Trimming pared 5 bases from V and 3 bases from J, leaving 14 bases between. This CDR3 spans 14 amino acids. The CDR3 DNA reads TGTGCCAGCAGTCCCTACGGTGGCCACTACGAGCAGTACTTC. Its translation is CASSPYGGHYEQYF.

This clonotype has more than one count but fewer than ten. CDR3 bases: TGCAGTGCCGGGAGCTCCTATAATTCACCCCTCCACTTT. As protein: CSAGSSYNSPLHF. This sequence joins TRBV20-1 and TRBJ1-6; D gene unclear. V was cut by 6 bases and J by 0 bases, with 6 bases left in between. CDR1 is DFQATT, CDR2 SNEGSKA, per germline (reference sequence). The CDR3 contains 13 residues.

The chain links TRBV12-3 or TRBV12-4 to TRBJ2-3; D gene uncertain. The CDR3 consists of 13 residues. V gave up 3 bases and J gave up 3 bases, with 7 bases separating them. DNA for the CDR3: TGTGCCAGCAGTTTGGTTGTGACAGATACGCAGTATTTT. It is translated as CASSLVVTDTQYF.